One and the same sample provided the 24 T cell receptor beta chains below, sequenced in a study of shared clonotypes between healthy human individuals. TCRdb keeps only in-frame clones here, not all; method: immunoSEQ multiplex PCR. The sample lists 600,000 to 750,000 clones; 72% were seen once. The sequenced material came from memory CD4+ T cells sorted from blood. The subset was: CD45RA-negative fraction. All receptors derive from a woman aged 30 to 39 in good health.

The V and J genes are TRBV7-2 and TRBJ2-1; either TRBD1 or TRBD2 may supply D (5 bases each). The CDR3 loop spans 16 amino acids. The ends were cut back, 4 bases at V and 6 bases at J, with 19 bases in the middle. Germline V lookup: CDR1 SGHTA, CDR2 FQGNSA. The CDR3 region is CASSWVWGGSTNEQFF. CDR3 sequence (DNA): TGTGCCAGCAGCTGGGTATGGGGCGGGTCTACCAATGAGCAGTTCTTC.

V gene TRBV10-3 combines with J gene TRBJ2-7; TRBD2 agrees at 10 bases. After removal of 8 bases from V and 2 bases from J, the junction contained 3 bases not matched to a gene. The CDR3 has 13 amino acids. Germline V CDR1 and CDR2: ENHRY, SYGVKD. The CDR3 sequence is CAIGLAEAYEQYF. The CDR3 DNA sequence: TGTGCCATCGGACTAGCGGAAGCCTACGAGCAGTACTTC.

V is TRBV9 and J is TRBJ2-7; 8 bases align to TRBD1. The CDR3 has 12 amino acids. V was clipped by 3 bases and J by 6 bases; unmatched bases: 2. CDR1 is SGDLS and CDR2 is YYNGEE in the germline V gene. CDR3 sequence: CASSGTGPEQYF. The CDR3 DNA reads as TGTGCCAGCAGCGGGACAGGGCCCGAGCAGTACTTC.

The chain carries TRBV4-2 and TRBJ1-2; possible D gene TRBD1, 6 bases. The CDR3 runs to 16 residues. Germline V gives CDR1 LGHNA, CDR2 YNFKEQ. Between the trimmed V and J ends, which lost 4 bases and 1 base, there was a span of 16 bases. The CDR3 DNA is TGTGCCAGCAGCCCGAAACAGGGCTATGATAACTATGGCTACACCTTC. It codes for CASSPKQGYDNYGYTF.

J is TRBJ1-5 and V is TRBV29-1; tentatively, D is TRBD1 (6 bases). This CDR3 comprises 13 residues. V was trimmed by 5 bases and J by 5 bases, leaving 13 bases between them. Germline lookup yields CDR1 SQVTM and CDR2 ANQGSEA. The CDR3 nucleotides read TGCAGCGTTACTCAGGGGCGTTATCAGCCCCAGCATTTT. Translated: CSVTQGRYQPQHF.

J is TRBJ2-7 and V is TRBV4-1; 7 bases are shared with TRBD1. Germline trimming cut 1 base from V and 4 bases from J; bases unmatched to any gene: 10. This CDR3 is built from 16 residues. Germline assignment: CDR1 MGHRA and CDR2 YSYEKL. This CDR3 is CASSQGRRDSPYEQYF. The CDR3 DNA reads TGCGCCAGCAGCCAAGGGCGACGGGACAGTCCGTACGAGCAGTACTTC.

The gene calls are TRBV5-8 and TRBJ1-1, with 11 positions matching TRBD1. J lost 5 bases, V lost 2 bases, and 11 bases had no gene match. The CDR3 runs 17 residues. The germline V gene encodes CDR1 SGHTS and CDR2 YDEGEE. CDR3 nucleotides: TGTGCCAGCAGCTTCGTTTTAGGACAGGGGGCGCAGACTGAAGCTTTCTTT. As protein: CASSFVLGQGAQTEAFF.

This chain uses TRBV19 with TRBJ2-1, with 8 bases lining up with TRBD2. With 4 bases clipped from V and 7 bases from J, the junction kept 12 bases outside the gene matches. This CDR3 spans 16 amino acids. Germline CDR1 and CDR2: LNHDA and SQIVND (reference sequence). The CDR3: CASSSILSGSFNEQFF. The CDR3 nucleotides read TGTGCCAGTAGTAGTATCCTCAGCGGGAGTTTTAATGAGCAGTTCTTC.

The V gene is TRBV6-5, the J gene TRBJ2-7; 9 positions match TRBD2. CDR3 length: 16 amino acids. V dropped 0 bases and J dropped 1; count of bases not matched to a gene: 4. The V gene's germline CDR1 is MNHEY and CDR2 SVGAGI. CDR3 residues: CASSYSGSGRSYEQYF. CDR3 nucleotides: TGTGCCAGCAGTTACTCGGGTAGCGGGAGATCCTACGAGCAGTACTTC.

This rearrangement joins TRBV11-2 to TRBJ2-7, with 8 bases matching TRBD2. CDR3 length: 18 amino acids. J was trimmed by 2 bases and V by 1 base; bases with no gene match: 13. CDR1 and CDR2 (germline): SGHAT, FQNNGV. CDR3 DNA sequence: TGTGCCAGCAGCTTAGGGTCCTTTGCGGGAGGCTTCACCTACGAGCAGTACTTC. Protein product: CASSLGSFAGGFTYEQYF.

This clone has just one count. The chain uses TRBV28 and TRBJ2-7, with 10 bases identical to TRBD1. Germline V lookup: CDR1 MDHEN, CDR2 SYDVKM. J gave up 1 base and V 6 bases, and 3 bases lay outside the gene matches. The CDR3 covers 14 residues. The CDR3 region is CASRGTGVSYEQYF. The CDR3 DNA sequence: TGTGCCAGCAGGGGGACAGGGGTTTCCTACGAGCAGTACTTC. Supplemented by reference TRBV28 and TRBJ2-7, the full variable domain reads DVKVTQSSRYLVKRTGEKVFLECVQDMDHENMFWYRQDPGLGLRLIYFSYDVKMKEKGDIPEGYSVSREKKERFSLILESASTNQTSMYLCASRGTGVSYEQYFGPGTRLTVT.

The chain carries TRBV7-9 and TRBJ2-1; D tentatively reads TRBD1 or TRBD2 (5 bases each). Trimming left V 3 bases short and J 3 bases short, with 21 bases between. The CDR3 consists of 18 residues. CDR1 and CDR2 (germline): SEHNR, FQNEAQ (reference sequence). CDR3 DNA sequence: TGTGCCAGCAGCTTTACAACTGCGTGGGACCTCAGCTACAATGAGCAGTTCTTC. It translates to CASSFTTAWDLSYNEQFF.

This clone was detected only once. The genes are TRBV11-2 and TRBJ2-5, with TRBD1 identical over 7 bases. Germline trimming cut 5 bases from V and 5 bases from J; bases unmatched to any gene: 8. Germline V gene sequence: CDR1 SGHAT, CDR2 FQNNGV. This CDR3 contains 14 residues. CDR3 in amino acids: CASSQTGFLETQYF. The CDR3, as DNA: TGTGCCAGCAGCCAGACAGGGTTCTTGGAGACCCAGTACTTC.

V is TRBV4-1 and J is TRBJ1-4, with unresolved D. The germline V gene has CDR1 MGHRA and CDR2 YSYEKL. This CDR3 contains 14 residues. Trimming removed 0 bases at V and 7 bases at J, with 9 bases between. The CDR3 spells CASSQDRAGEKLFF. The CDR3 DNA reads TGCGCCAGCAGCCAAGACCGGGCTGGTGAAAAACTGTTTTTT.

The chain has TRBV29-1 and TRBJ2-5, with D perhaps matching TRBD1 (5 bases). Deletions cut 7 bases from V and 2 bases from J, with 11 bases between. The CDR3 runs 12 residues. Germline assignment: CDR1 SQVTM and CDR2 ANQGSEA. The CDR3 nucleotides are TGCAGCGCGCGACAGACACAAGAGACCCAGTACTTC. Its translation is CSARQTQETQYF.

This clone was seen at least ten times. The chain recombines TRBV28 with TRBJ2-1; 11 bases line up with TRBD2. V lost 1 base and J lost 1; bases outside the gene matches: 3. CDR1 is MDHEN and CDR2 is SYDVKM in the germline V gene. This CDR3 contains 17 residues. The CDR3 region is CASSLSGLAESYNEQFF. The CDR3 coding sequence is TGTGCCAGCAGTTTATCGGGACTAGCGGAGTCCTACAATGAGCAGTTCTTC.

This sequence joins TRBV10-2 and TRBJ2-7; D not resolved. CDR3 length: 15 residues. Trimming cost V 2 bases and J 4 bases, with 15 bases left between them. The germline gives CDR1 WSHSY, CDR2 SAAADI. The CDR3 protein is CASSEARRVSYEQYF. As DNA, the CDR3 is TGCGCCAGCAGTGAGGCCCGCCGGGTTTCTTACGAGCAGTACTTC.

V gene TRBV20-1 combines with J gene TRBJ2-1, with D possibly being TRBD2 (6 bases). The length of the CDR3 is 10 residues. V was cut by 3 bases and J by 10 bases, with 7 bases left in between. Germline V gene lookup returns CDR1 DFQATT and CDR2 SNEGSKA (reference sequence). The CDR3 here is CSARGLEQFF. DNA for the CDR3: TGCAGTGCTAGGGGACTGGAGCAGTTCTTC.

The chain links TRBV6-1 to TRBJ2-7, with D uncertain. The V end was cut by 5 bases, the J end by 6 bases, with 11 bases between. Germline lookup yields CDR1 MNHNS and CDR2 SASEGT. The CDR3 extends over 12 amino acids. CDR3 protein: CASSPRRLEQYF. The CDR3 bases are TGTGCCAGCAGTCCCCGTAGGCTCGAGCAGTACTTC.

A single count supports this clone. This rearrangement joins TRBV6-5 to TRBJ2-1; weak D call: TRBD2 (5 bases). The CDR3 sequence is 16 residues long. Trimming left V 4 bases short and J 4 bases short, with 17 bases between. The V gene's germline CDR1 is MNHEY and CDR2 SVGAGI. The CDR3 here is CASSSLATPTYNEQFF. The CDR3 nucleotides read TGTGCCAGCAGTTCCCTAGCAACACCAACGTACAATGAGCAGTTCTTC.

The chain links TRBV7-6 to TRBJ1-6; 7 bases fit TRBD1. The V gene's germline CDR1 is SGHVS and CDR2 FNYEAQ. The CDR3 extends over 16 amino acids. V dropped 5 bases and J dropped 0; count of bases not matched to a gene: 4. CDR3 sequence (DNA): TGTGCCAGCAGCGCACAGGGGAGCTCCTATAATTCACCCCTCCACTTT. Translation gives CASSAQGSSYNSPLHF.

The CDR3 DNA reads as TGTGCCAGTCGCCCCTCAAGGGAAAAACTGTTTTTT. Amino acid sequence: CASRPSREKLFF. V gene TRBV21-1 combines with J gene TRBJ1-4. TRBV21-1 is described as a pseudogene. This CDR3 spans 12 amino acids.

The chain employs TRBV7-9 and TRBJ1-2; D is uncertain. The V end lost 8 bases, the J end lost 3 bases, and 13 bases lay between the germline ends. The CDR3 has 13 amino acids. In germline, CDR1 is SEHNR, CDR2 FQNEAQ (reference sequence). The CDR3 DNA reads as TGTGCCAGCCGATCCGACTCAGACTATGGCTACACCTTC. Its protein is CASRSDSDYGYTF.

This clone was seen at least ten times. The chain couples TRBV5-1 to TRBJ2-3, with D unclear. This CDR3 is 17 amino acids long. V lost 0 bases to trimming and J lost 0 bases, with 14 bases between them. Germline V gives CDR1 SGHRS, CDR2 YFSETQ. For the CDR3, the DNA is TGCGCCAGCAGCTTGGGGGTTGAAGGTGCTAGCACAGATACGCAGTATTTT. This codes for CASSLGVEGASTDTQYF.